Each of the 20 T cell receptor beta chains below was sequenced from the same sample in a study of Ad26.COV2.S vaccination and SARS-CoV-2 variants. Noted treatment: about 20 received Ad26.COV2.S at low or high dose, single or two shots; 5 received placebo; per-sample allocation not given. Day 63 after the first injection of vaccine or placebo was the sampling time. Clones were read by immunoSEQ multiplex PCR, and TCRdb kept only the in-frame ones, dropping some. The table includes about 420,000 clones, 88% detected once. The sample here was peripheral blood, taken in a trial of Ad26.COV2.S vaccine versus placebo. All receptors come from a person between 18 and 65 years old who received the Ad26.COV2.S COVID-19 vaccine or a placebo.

CDR3 coding DNA: TGCAGCGTTCGGGACTACCCCTCCGAGCAGTACTTC. Residues: CSVRDYPSEQYF. J is TRBJ2-7 and V is TRBV29-1; 7 positions agree with TRBD2. The CDR3 has 12 residues. CDR1 SQVTM and CDR2 ANQGSEA come from the germline V gene. Germline trimming cut 5 bases from V and 6 bases from J; bases unmatched to any gene: 7.

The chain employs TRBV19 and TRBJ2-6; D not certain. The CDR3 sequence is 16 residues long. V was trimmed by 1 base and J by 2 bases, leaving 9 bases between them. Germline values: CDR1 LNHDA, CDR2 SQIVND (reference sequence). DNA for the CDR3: TGTGCCAGTAGTATAGGTGGTAGAGCTGGGGCCAACGTCCTGACTTTC. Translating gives CASSIGGRAGANVLTF.

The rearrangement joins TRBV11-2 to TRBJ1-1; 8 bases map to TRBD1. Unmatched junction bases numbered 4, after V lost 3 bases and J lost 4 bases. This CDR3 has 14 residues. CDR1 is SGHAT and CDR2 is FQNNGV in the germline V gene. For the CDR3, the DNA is TGTGCCAGCAGCTTCGCAGGGGGCGTCACTGAAGCTTTCTTT. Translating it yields CASSFAGGVTEAFF.

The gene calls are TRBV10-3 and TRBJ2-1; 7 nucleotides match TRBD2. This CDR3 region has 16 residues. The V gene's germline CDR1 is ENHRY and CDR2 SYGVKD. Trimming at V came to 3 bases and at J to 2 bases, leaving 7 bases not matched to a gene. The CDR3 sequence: CAISERREITYNEQFF. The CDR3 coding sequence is TGTGCCATCAGTGAAAGGCGGGAGATTACCTACAATGAGCAGTTCTTC.

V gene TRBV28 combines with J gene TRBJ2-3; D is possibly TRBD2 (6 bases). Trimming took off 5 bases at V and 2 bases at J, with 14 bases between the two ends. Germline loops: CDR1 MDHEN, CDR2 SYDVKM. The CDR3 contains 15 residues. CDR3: CASSLRDSNTDTQYF. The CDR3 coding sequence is TGTGCCAGCAGTCTACGGGACTCAAACACAGATACGCAGTATTTT.

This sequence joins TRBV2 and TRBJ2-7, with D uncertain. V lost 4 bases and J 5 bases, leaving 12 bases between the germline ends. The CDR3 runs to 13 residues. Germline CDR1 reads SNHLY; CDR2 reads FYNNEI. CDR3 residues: CASSGGLGDEQYF. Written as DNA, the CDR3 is TGTGCCAGCAGTGGAGGCCTGGGCGACGAGCAGTACTTC.

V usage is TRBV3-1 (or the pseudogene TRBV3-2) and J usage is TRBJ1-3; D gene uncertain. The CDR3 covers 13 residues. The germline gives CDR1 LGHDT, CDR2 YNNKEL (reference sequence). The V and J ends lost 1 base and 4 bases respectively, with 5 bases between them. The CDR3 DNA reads TGTGCCAGCAGCCAAGGACTGGGAAACACCATATATTTT. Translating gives CASSQGLGNTIYF.

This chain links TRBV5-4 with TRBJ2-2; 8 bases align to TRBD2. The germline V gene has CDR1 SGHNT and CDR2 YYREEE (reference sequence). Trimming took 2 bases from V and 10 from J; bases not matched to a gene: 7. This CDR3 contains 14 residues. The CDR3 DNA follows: TGTGCCAGCAGCTTTAAAGCGGGGGTCGAGGAGCTGTTTTTT. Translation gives CASSFKAGVEELFF.

CDR3 DNA sequence: TGTGCCAGCAGCCTTAACCGAGTCCAAGAGACCCAGTACTTC. Its protein is CASSLNRVQETQYF. The chain has TRBV6-5 and TRBJ2-5; D unresolved. The CDR3 runs 14 residues. Trimming removed 6 bases from V and 1 base from J, with 12 bases in between. The germline CDR1 and CDR2 sequences are MNHEY and SVGAGI.

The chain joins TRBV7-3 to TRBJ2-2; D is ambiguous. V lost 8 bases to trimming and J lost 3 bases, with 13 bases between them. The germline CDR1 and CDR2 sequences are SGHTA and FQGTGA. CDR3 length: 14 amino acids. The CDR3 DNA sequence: TGTGCCAGCCAAGACGATTACGACACCGGGGAGCTGTTTTTT. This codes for CASQDDYDTGELFF.

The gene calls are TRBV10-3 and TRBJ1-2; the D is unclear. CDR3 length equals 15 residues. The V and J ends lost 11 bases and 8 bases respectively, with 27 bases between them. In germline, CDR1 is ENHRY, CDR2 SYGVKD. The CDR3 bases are TGTGCCTCGCACCGAGAAGTTTCAGACCCTAGGGGCTACACCTTC. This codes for CASHREVSDPRGYTF.

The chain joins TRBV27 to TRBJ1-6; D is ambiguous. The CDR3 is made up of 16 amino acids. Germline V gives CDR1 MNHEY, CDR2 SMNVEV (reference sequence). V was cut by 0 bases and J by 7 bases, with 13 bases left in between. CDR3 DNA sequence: TGTGCCAGCAGTTTATCGGTGCCGGGATCGAATTCACCCCTCCACTTT. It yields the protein CASSLSVPGSNSPLHF.

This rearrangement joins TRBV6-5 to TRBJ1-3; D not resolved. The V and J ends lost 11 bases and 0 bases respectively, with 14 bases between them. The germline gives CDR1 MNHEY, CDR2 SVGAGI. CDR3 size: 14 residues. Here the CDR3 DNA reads TGTGCCTCCGAGGTTGCGAGCTCTGGAAACACCATATATTTT. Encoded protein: CASEVASSGNTIYF.

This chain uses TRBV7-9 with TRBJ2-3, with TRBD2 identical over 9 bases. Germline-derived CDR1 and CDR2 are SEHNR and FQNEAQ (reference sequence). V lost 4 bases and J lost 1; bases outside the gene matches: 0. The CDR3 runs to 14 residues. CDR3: CASSSSGGTDTQYF. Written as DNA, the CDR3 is TGTGCCAGCAGCTCTAGCGGGGGCACAGATACGCAGTATTTT.

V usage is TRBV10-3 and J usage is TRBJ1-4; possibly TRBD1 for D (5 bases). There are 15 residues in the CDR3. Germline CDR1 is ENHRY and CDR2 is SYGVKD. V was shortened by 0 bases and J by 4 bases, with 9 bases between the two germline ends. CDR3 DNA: TGTGCCATCAGTGAGTCAGGTGGACATAATGAAAAACTGTTTTTT. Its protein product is CAISESGGHNEKLFF.

DNA of the CDR3: TGTGCCAGCACCTTGGTGGGGGTAGCTAATGAAAAACTGTTTTTT. Protein: CASTLVGVANEKLFF. V gene TRBV28 combines with J gene TRBJ1-4; D is perhaps TRBD1 (5 bases). This CDR3 contains 15 residues. The V and J ends lost 7 bases and 3 bases respectively, with 15 bases between them. From germline, CDR1 is MDHEN and CDR2 SYDVKM.

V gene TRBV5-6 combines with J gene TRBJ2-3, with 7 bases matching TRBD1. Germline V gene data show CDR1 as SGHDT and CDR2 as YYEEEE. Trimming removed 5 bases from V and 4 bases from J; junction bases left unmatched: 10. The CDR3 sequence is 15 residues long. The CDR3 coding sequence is TGTGCCAGCAGACCGGGACAGTCTCGAGCAGATACGCAGTATTTT. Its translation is CASRPGQSRADTQYF.

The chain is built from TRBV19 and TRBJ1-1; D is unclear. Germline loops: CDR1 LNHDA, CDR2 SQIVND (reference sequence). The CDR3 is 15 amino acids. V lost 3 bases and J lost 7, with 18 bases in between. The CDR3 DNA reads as TGTGCCAGTAGTATTATTGAAAGAGGATCTCTTGAAGCTTTCTTT. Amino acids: CASSIIERGSLEAFF.

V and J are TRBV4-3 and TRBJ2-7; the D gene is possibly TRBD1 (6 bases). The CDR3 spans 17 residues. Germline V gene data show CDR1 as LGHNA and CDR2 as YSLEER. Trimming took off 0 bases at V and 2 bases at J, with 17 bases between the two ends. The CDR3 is CASSQEPHRDKTYEQYF. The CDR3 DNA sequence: TGCGCCAGCAGCCAAGAGCCACACAGGGATAAGACCTACGAGCAGTACTTC.

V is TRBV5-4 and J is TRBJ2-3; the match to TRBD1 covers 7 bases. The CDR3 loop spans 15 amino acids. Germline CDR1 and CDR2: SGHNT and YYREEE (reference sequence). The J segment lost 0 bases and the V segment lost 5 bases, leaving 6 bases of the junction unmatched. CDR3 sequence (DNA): TGTGCCAGCAGACGGGGACAGCGAAGCACAGATACGCAGTATTTT. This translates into CASRRGQRSTDTQYF.